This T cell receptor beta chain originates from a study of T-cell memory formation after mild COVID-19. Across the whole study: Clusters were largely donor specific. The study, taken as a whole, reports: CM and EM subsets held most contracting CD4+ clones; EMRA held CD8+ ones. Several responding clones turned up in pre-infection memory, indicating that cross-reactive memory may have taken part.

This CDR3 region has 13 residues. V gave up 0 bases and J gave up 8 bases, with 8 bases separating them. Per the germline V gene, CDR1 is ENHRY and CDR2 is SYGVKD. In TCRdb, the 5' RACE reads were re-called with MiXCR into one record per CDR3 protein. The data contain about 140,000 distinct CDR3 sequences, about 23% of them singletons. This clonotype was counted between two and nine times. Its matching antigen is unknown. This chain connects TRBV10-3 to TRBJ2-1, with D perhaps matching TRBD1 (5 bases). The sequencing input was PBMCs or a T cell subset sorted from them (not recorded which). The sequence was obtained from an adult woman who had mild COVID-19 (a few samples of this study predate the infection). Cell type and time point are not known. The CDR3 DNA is TGTGCCATCAGTGAGTCAAAAGGGGATGAGCAGTTCTTC. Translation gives CAISESKGDEQFF.